This T cell receptor beta chain stems from a study of T-cell memory formation after mild COVID-19. Each CDR3 protein is one row after TCRdb ran MiXCR on the 5' RACE reads. This sample has about 400,000 distinct CDR3 sequences; less than 25% occur once, and the top ten carry less than 15%. Trimming cost V 0 bases and J 8 bases, with 10 bases left between them. This CDR3 has 13 residues. CDR1 and CDR2 from the germline V gene are MNHEY and SVGEGT. What was sequenced was PBMCs or a T cell subset sorted from them (not recorded which). This TCR derives from an adult woman who had mild COVID-19 (a few samples of this study predate the infection). Cell type and time point are not known. The chain carries TRBV6-2 or TRBV6-3 and TRBJ1-2; no reliable D call. The CDR3 sequence is CASSYSGVGGYTF. CDR3 sequence (DNA): TGTGCCAGCAGTTACTCCGGGGTCGGCGGCTACACCTTC.